This entry describes one T cell receptor (beta chain). Profiled with immunoSEQ multiplex PCR; TCRdb holds only in-frame clones, not every one. The sample yields over 400,000 clones, roughly 91% seen once. These data originate in a study of Ad26.COV2.S vaccination and SARS-CoV-2 variants. Trimming cost V 4 bases and J 2 bases, with 9 bases left between them. In germline, CDR1 is LGHDT, CDR2 YNNKEL (reference sequence). The CDR3 covers 15 residues. As for treatment: over 15 received Ad26.COV2.S at low or high dose, single or two shots; five or six received placebo; per-sample allocation not given. Sampling was done on day 63 after the first vaccine or placebo injection. Adults aged 18-55 years in Boston included the donor.

The V gene is TRBV3-1 (or the pseudogene TRBV3-2), the J gene TRBJ2-6; D gene uncertain. This receptor was identified in a person between 18 and 59 years old who received the Ad26.COV2.S COVID-19 vaccine or a placebo. The sample here was peripheral blood, taken in a trial of Ad26.COV2.S vaccine versus placebo. The CDR3 reads CASSPRATGANVLTF. The CDR3 DNA is TGTGCCAGCAGCCCCCGCGCCACTGGGGCCAACGTCCTGACTTTC.